These 30 T cell receptor beta chains originate from one sample sequenced in a study of blood T cell repertoires in COVID-19. This table comes from immunoSEQ multiplex PCR, and its TCRdb copy is limited to in-frame clones, with some not included. The table lists under 200,000 clones, 81% of them singletons. The sequenced sample was PBMCs or T cells enriched from blood (not recorded which). The receptors derive from a woman in her 40s with acute COVID-19.

The V gene is TRBV6-4, the J gene TRBJ1-1; possible D gene TRBD1, 5 bases. This CDR3 has 14 residues. Germline assignment: CDR1 MRHNA and CDR2 SNTAGT. V lost 8 bases to trimming and J lost 7 bases, with 20 bases between them. For the CDR3, the DNA is TGTGCCAGCGGCCAAGACAGCCGATGGGGTGAAGCTTTCTTT. This encodes CASGQDSRWGEAFF.

CDR3 coding DNA: TGTGCCAGCAGCGAAAGACAGGGTATAAGAGACTATGGCTACACCTTC. This codes for CASSERQGIRDYGYTF. The chain links TRBV7-9 to TRBJ1-2; TRBD1 aligns across 7 bases. CDR1 is SEHNR and CDR2 is FQNEAQ in the germline V gene (reference sequence). The CDR3 contains 16 residues. The V gene end was trimmed by 5 bases and the J gene end by 3 bases; junction bases not matched to a gene: 12.

The genes are TRBV27 and TRBJ1-1; D gene uncertain. Germline values: CDR1 MNHEY, CDR2 SMNVEV (reference sequence). CDR3 length: 14 residues. Trimming took 3 bases from V and 1 from J, leaving 9 bases between them. The CDR3 bases are TGTGCCAGCAGTTTGCGTAGTTCGAACACTGAAGCTTTCTTT. It encodes CASSLRSSNTEAFF.

This clone has more than one count but fewer than ten. V usage is TRBV7-3 and J usage is TRBJ2-1, with TRBD1 matching 11 bases. The CDR3 is made up of 15 amino acids. Germline V CDR1 and CDR2: SGHTA, FQGTGA. With V trimmed by 8 bases and J by 3 bases, 6 bases remained unmatched. The chain's CDR3 is CASGPGTGGYNEQFF. The CDR3 DNA reads as TGTGCCAGCGGTCCCGGGACAGGGGGCTACAATGAGCAGTTCTTC. Drawing the rest from reference TRBV7-3 and TRBJ2-1, the complete variable domain is GAGVSQTPSNKVTEKGKYVELRCDPISGHTALYWYRQSLGQGPEFLIYFQGTGAADDSGLPNDRFFAVRPEGSVSTLKIQRTERGDSAVYLCASGPGTGGYNEQFFGPGTRLTVL.

The gene calls are TRBV30 and TRBJ1-6, with TRBD1 as a possible D gene (5 bases). The V gene lost 0 bases and the J gene lost 0 bases, with 9 bases spanning the gap. The CDR3 loop spans 16 amino acids. Germline V CDR1 and CDR2: GTSNPN, SVGIG (reference sequence). The CDR3 coding sequence is TGTGCCTGGAGTGTGGGGCAGAGCTCCTATAATTCACCCCTCCACTTT. Translation gives CAWSVGQSSYNSPLHF.

V gene TRBV6-5 combines with J gene TRBJ2-7; 8 bases are a match to TRBD1. Germline CDR1 is MNHEY and CDR2 is SVGAGI. The CDR3 runs 14 residues. V trimming: 5 bases; J trimming: 3 bases; junction bases outside the gene matches: 6. CDR3 DNA sequence: TGTGCCAGCAGTCCAAGGACAGGGCTCTACGAGCAGTACTTC. Protein sequence: CASSPRTGLYEQYF.

This clone came up once. The chain employs TRBV24-1 and TRBJ1-2; D remains ambiguous. CDR3 length: 12 amino acids. V lost 5 bases and J 8 bases, leaving 11 bases between the germline ends. Germline CDR1 and CDR2: KGHDR and SFDVKD. This CDR3 reads CATSARGNGYTF. CDR3 in DNA: TGTGCCACCAGTGCTCGCGGAAACGGCTACACCTTC.

The V and J genes are TRBV6-2 or TRBV6-3 and TRBJ2-1; TRBD2 agrees at 8 bases. This CDR3 spans 16 amino acids. CDR1 MNHEY and CDR2 SVGEGT come from the germline V gene. Germline trimming cut 6 bases from V and 9 bases from J; bases unmatched to any gene: 16. CDR3 in amino acids: CASSRLSGLVASEQFF. The CDR3, as DNA: TGTGCCAGCAGCCGCCTCTCGGGACTAGTTGCATCTGAGCAGTTCTTC.

The rearrangement uses TRBV19 and TRBJ2-1, with 11 bases matching TRBD2. CDR1 and CDR2 from the germline V gene are LNHDA and SQIVND (reference sequence). The J segment lost 3 bases and the V segment lost 2 bases, leaving 3 bases of the junction unmatched. The CDR3 consists of 16 residues. The CDR3 region is CASSITTSGNYNEQFF. CDR3 nucleotide sequence: TGTGCCAGTAGTATAACGACTAGCGGGAACTACAATGAGCAGTTCTTC.

V usage is TRBV5-1 and J usage is TRBJ1-6; no clear D gene. This CDR3 comprises 14 residues. Between the trimmed V and J ends, which lost 0 bases and 4 bases, there was a span of 5 bases. Germline loops: CDR1 SGHRS, CDR2 YFSETQ. The CDR3: CASSLGTYNSPLHF. As DNA, the CDR3 is TGCGCCAGCAGCTTGGGGACTTATAATTCACCCCTCCACTTT.

The chain has TRBV6-5 and TRBJ2-7, with 7 bases aligning to TRBD2. This CDR3 spans 14 amino acids. Per germline, CDR1 MNHEY and CDR2 SVGAGI. Germline trimming cut 7 bases from V and 1 base from J; bases unmatched to any gene: 7. The CDR3 loop is CASTGLAESYEQYF. DNA of the CDR3: TGTGCCAGCACGGGGCTAGCGGAATCCTACGAGCAGTACTTC.

The chain employs TRBV7-8 and TRBJ1-1; tentatively, D is TRBD1 (6 bases). The V gene lost 2 bases and the J gene lost 4 bases, with 11 bases spanning the gap. The germline CDR1 and CDR2 sequences are SGHVS and FQNEAQ. The CDR3 sequence is 14 residues long. CDR3 DNA: TGTGCCAGCAGCTTACCCTTAGGGGGCACTGAAGCTTTCTTT. It is translated as CASSLPLGGTEAFF.

V gene TRBV7-9 combines with J gene TRBJ2-1; 8 bases map to TRBD2. The germline gives CDR1 SEHNR, CDR2 FQNEAQ (reference sequence). V shed 3 bases, J shed 7 bases, and the junction held 8 bases outside the gene matches. The CDR3 runs 15 residues. The CDR3: CASSLSGSRRNEQFF. DNA of the CDR3: TGTGCCAGCAGCTTGAGCGGGAGTAGAAGGAATGAGCAGTTCTTC.

CDR3: CASSSVRTGERDTQYF. The CDR3 region has the DNA TGTGCCAGCAGTTCCGTTCGGACAGGGGAGCGGGATACGCAGTATTTT. The gene calls are TRBV28 and TRBJ2-3; 9 bases are a match to TRBD1. Per germline, CDR1 MDHEN and CDR2 SYDVKM. The length of the CDR3 is 16 residues. V lost 4 bases and J lost 6; bases outside the gene matches: 11.

This rearrangement joins TRBV4-1 to TRBJ2-7; 9 bases agree with TRBD1. V shed 1 base, J shed 4 bases, and the junction held 11 bases outside the gene matches. This CDR3 comprises 17 residues. CDR1 and CDR2 (germline): MGHRA, YSYEKL. The CDR3 DNA reads TGCGCCAGCAGCCAAGCCCACCGGACAGGGGTTTATTACGAGCAGTACTTC. Protein: CASSQAHRTGVYYEQYF.

V and J are TRBV5-1 and TRBJ2-1, with D tentatively TRBD1 (6 bases). Germline V lookup: CDR1 SGHRS, CDR2 YFSETQ. The CDR3 spans 21 residues. Trimming removed 5 bases from V and 6 bases from J, with 36 bases in between. The CDR3: CASSPDPPSGTPVTAFNEQFF. CDR3 DNA: TGCGCCAGCAGTCCGGACCCCCCATCGGGGACACCAGTAACGGCCTTCAATGAGCAGTTCTTC.

V usage is TRBV11-2 and J usage is TRBJ2-5; 8 bases fit TRBD2. The length of the CDR3 is 15 residues. Germline V CDR1 and CDR2: SGHAT, FQNNGV. Germline trimming cut 1 base from V and 2 bases from J; bases unmatched to any gene: 3. The CDR3 region has the DNA TGTGCCAGCAGCTTAGGACTAGCGATACAAGAGACCCAGTACTTC. Its protein is CASSLGLAIQETQYF.

The CDR3, as DNA: TGTGCCAGCAGTTCCCCGACTAGCGGGAGGACCGGGGAGCTGTTTTTT. Translated: CASSSPTSGRTGELFF. The chain carries TRBV27 and TRBJ2-2; 13 bases fit TRBD2. Germline V gene data show CDR1 as MNHEY and CDR2 as SMNVEV (reference sequence). Trimming removed 4 bases from V and 5 bases from J; junction bases left unmatched: 4. The CDR3 consists of 16 residues.

CDR3 residues: CASSRVTTEGKLFF. The CDR3 DNA reads TGCGCCAGCAGCCGGGTAACGACGGAGGGAAAACTGTTTTTT. The rearrangement joins TRBV4-1 to TRBJ1-4; no firm D call. Germline V gene data show CDR1 as MGHRA and CDR2 as YSYEKL. V was pared by 4 bases and J by 10 bases, with 16 bases between. This CDR3 has 14 residues.

V and J are TRBV5-4 and TRBJ2-2; D might be TRBD2 (7 bases). This CDR3 has 17 amino acids. The V end lost 3 bases, the J end lost 8 bases, and 23 bases lay between the germline ends. Germline V gene data show CDR1 as SGHNT and CDR2 as YYREEE (reference sequence). In DNA, the CDR3 is TGTGCCAGCAGCTCGTGGGCCTCCTCGGGGGGCACGGGGGAGCTGTTTTTT. Its protein product is CASSSWASSGGTGELFF.

The V gene is TRBV6-1, the J gene TRBJ2-1, with 10 bases fitting TRBD2. The CDR3 consists of 16 residues. V lost 3 bases to trimming and J lost 7 bases; unmatched junction nucleotides: 9. The germline gives CDR1 MNHNS, CDR2 SASEGT. CDR3 protein: CASSDYWASGSNEQFF. CDR3 nucleotides: TGTGCCAGCAGTGATTACTGGGCTAGCGGGAGTAATGAGCAGTTCTTC.

This clone has just a few counts. J is TRBJ2-2 and V is TRBV6-1; TRBD2 matches at 12 bases. Germline-derived CDR1 and CDR2 are MNHNS and SASEGT. J gave up 6 bases and V 2 bases, and 1 base lay outside the gene matches. This CDR3 has 15 residues. The CDR3 here is CASSELAGGPGELFF. Written as DNA, the CDR3 is TGTGCCAGCAGTGAACTAGCGGGAGGGCCCGGGGAGCTGTTTTTT.

This clone was recorded a few times. This chain connects TRBV7-8 to TRBJ1-5, with a tentative D call TRBD1 (6 bases). The V end lost 5 bases, the J end lost 3 bases, and 11 bases lay between the germline ends. In germline, CDR1 is SGHVS, CDR2 FQNEAQ. The CDR3 is made up of 14 amino acids. CDR3 bases: TGTGCCAGCAGCGCACGGACAGTCAATCAGCCCCAGCATTTT. Amino acids: CASSARTVNQPQHF.

V usage is TRBV7-3 and J usage is TRBJ2-2, with TRBD2 identical over 7 bases. V trimming: 5 bases; J trimming: 3 bases; junction bases outside the gene matches: 6. The CDR3 has 15 amino acids. Germline V gives CDR1 SGHTA, CDR2 FQGTGA. CDR3 in amino acids: CASSPQGGYTGELFF. For the CDR3, the DNA is TGTGCCAGCAGCCCTCAGGGAGGGTACACCGGGGAGCTGTTTTTT.

This chain uses TRBV7-9 with TRBJ2-5; tentative D call: TRBD1 (5 bases). The V end lost 4 bases, the J end lost 5 bases, and 11 bases lay between the germline ends. Germline V gene sequence: CDR1 SEHNR, CDR2 FQNEAQ (reference sequence). This CDR3 has 13 amino acids. The DNA for the CDR3 is TGTGCCAGCAGCTCGACAGTTGGGGAGACCCAGTACTTC. This encodes CASSSTVGETQYF.

The V call is TRBV19, the J call TRBJ1-2; 10 nucleotides match TRBD1. The germline V gene has CDR1 LNHDA and CDR2 SQIVND (reference sequence). The V and J ends lost 5 bases and 3 bases, in that order; junction bases with no gene match: 3. The length of the CDR3 is 14 residues. The DNA of the CDR3 is TGTGCCAGTAGTTATGACAGGGGGCACTATGGCTACACCTTC. It is translated as CASSYDRGHYGYTF.

This chain links TRBV5-1 with TRBJ1-1; D not certain. The V and J ends lost 2 bases and 3 bases respectively, with 11 bases between them. The germline V gene has CDR1 SGHRS and CDR2 YFSETQ. CDR3 length: 14 amino acids. The CDR3 sequence is CASSLDNRYTEAFF. The CDR3 DNA follows: TGCGCCAGCAGCTTAGACAACCGGTACACTGAAGCTTTCTTT. Looking up the rest from reference TRBV5-1 and TRBJ1-1 gives the full variable domain: KAGVTQTPRYLIKTRGQQVTLSCSPISGHRSVSWYQQTPGQGLQFLFEYFSETQRNKGNFPGRFSGRQFSNSRSEMNVSTLELGDSALYLCASSLDNRYTEAFFGQGTRLTVV.

The chain is built from TRBV6-5 and TRBJ2-7, with D possibly matching TRBD2 (5 bases). The germline V and J ends were trimmed by 7 bases and 4 bases, with 17 bases remaining between them. This CDR3 spans 14 amino acids. Germline values: CDR1 MNHEY, CDR2 SVGAGI. CDR3 sequence reads: CASKGRGLEYEQYV. CDR3 nucleotide sequence: TGTGCCAGCAAAGGTCGGGGTCTTGAGTACGAGCAGTACGTC.

V usage is TRBV9 and J usage is TRBJ1-1; TRBD1 matches at 8 bases. The CDR3 covers 14 residues. V shed 3 bases, J shed 6 bases, and the junction held 7 bases outside the gene matches. CDR1 and CDR2 from the germline V gene are SGDLS and YYNGEE. The CDR3 is CASSARTGTAEAFF. CDR3 nucleotides: TGTGCCAGCAGCGCCCGGACAGGGACGGCTGAAGCTTTCTTT.

The chain uses TRBV21-1 and TRBJ1-1; the listed D gene, TRBD1, was not tested against the DNA. TRBV21-1 is marked as a pseudogene. The CDR3 consists of 14 residues. The CDR3 region is CARVWTGGSSEAFF. The CDR3 DNA is TGTGCCAGAGTTTGGACAGGGGGCTCCAGTGAAGCTTTCTTT.